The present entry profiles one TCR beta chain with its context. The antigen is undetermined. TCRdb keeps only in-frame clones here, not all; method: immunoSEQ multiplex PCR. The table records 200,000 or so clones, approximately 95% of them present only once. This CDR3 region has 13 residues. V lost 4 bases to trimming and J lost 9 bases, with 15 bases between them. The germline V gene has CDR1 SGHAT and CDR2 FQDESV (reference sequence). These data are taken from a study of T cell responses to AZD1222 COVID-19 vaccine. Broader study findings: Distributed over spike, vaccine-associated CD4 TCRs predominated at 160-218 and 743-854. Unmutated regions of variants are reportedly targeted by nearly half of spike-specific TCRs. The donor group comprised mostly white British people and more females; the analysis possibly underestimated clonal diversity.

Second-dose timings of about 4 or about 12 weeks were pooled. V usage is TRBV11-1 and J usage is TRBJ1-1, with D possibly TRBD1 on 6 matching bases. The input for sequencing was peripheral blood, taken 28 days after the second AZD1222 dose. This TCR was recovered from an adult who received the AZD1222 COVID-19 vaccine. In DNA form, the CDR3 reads TGTGCCAGCAGCTCATCGTCACGGGGGCAAGCTTTCTTT. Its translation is CASSSSSRGQAFF. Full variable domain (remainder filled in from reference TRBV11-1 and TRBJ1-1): EAEVAQSPRYKITEKSQAVAFWCDPISGHATLYWYRQILGQGPELLVQFQDESVVDDSQLPKDRFSAERLKGVDSTLKIQPAELGDSAMYLCASSSSSRGQAFFGQGTRLTVV.